This T cell receptor beta chain was captured by sequencing in a study of T-cell memory formation after mild COVID-19. Study-level findings and limits: A balance of CD4 and CD8 characterized clones contracting day 15 to 85, whereas later expanders leaned CD4+. Those CD4+ clones that contracted were mainly in CM and EM (CD8+ ones in EMRA). There were some responding clones in pre-infection memory, which suggested that cross-reactive memory had joined.

Constant-segment primers were used for 5'RACE, and the resulting TCR alpha and TCR beta cDNA libraries carried sample barcodes and UMIs. Each CDR3 protein gets one entry after TCRdb re-called the 5' RACE reads with MiXCR. The sample shows under 250,000 distinct CDR3 sequences, 27% of them seen only once. Per the germline V gene, CDR1 is MNHEY and CDR2 is SVGEGT. Between the trimmed V and J ends, which lost 4 bases and 0 bases, there was a span of 7 bases. This CDR3 contains 14 residues. This clonotype was seen many times. Its target is not known. The rearrangement links TRBV6-2 or TRBV6-3 to TRBJ2-1; D unresolved. The sample taken for sequencing was PBMCs or a T cell subset sorted from them (not recorded which). This TCR was sampled from an adult woman who had mild COVID-19 (a few samples of this study predate the infection). Cell type and time point are not known. CDR3 DNA: TGTGCCAGCAGTTCGGATCCCTCCTACAATGAGCAGTTCTTC. Amino acids: CASSSDPSYNEQFF.